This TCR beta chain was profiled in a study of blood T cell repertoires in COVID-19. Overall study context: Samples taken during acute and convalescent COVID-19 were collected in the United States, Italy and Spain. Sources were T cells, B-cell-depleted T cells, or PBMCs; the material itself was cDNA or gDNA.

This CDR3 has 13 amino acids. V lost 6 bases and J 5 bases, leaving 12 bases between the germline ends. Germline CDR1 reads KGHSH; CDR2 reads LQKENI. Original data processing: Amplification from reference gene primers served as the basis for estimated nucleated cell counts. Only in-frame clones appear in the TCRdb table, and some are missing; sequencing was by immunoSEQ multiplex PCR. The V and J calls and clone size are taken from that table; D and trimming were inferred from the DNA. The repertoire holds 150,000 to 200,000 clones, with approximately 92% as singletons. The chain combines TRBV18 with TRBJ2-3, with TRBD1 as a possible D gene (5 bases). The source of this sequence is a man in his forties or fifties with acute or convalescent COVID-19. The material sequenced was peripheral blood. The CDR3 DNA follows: TGTGCCAGCTCCGCCACAACAGGAGATACGCAGTATTTT. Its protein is CASSATTGDTQYF.